This is a list of T cell receptor beta chains from one sample in a study of blood T cell repertoires in COVID-19. Clones were sequenced by immunoSEQ multiplex PCR, and TCRdb holds only the in-frame ones, with some missing. Of roughly 200,000 clones in the sample, roughly 88% were seen once. Input material: PBMCs or T cells enriched from blood (not recorded which). Source of these receptors: a man between 35 and 55 years old with acute COVID-19. CDR3s include the opening cysteine and the closing phenylalanine or tryptophan. D genes are given only for firm matches. Expanded clones are given a class, and other clones once, few, many or no size at all.

D gene: TRBD2
J gene: TRBJ2-5
V gene: TRBV6-5
clone size: .
CDR3 DNA: TGTGCCAGCAGTTACTCGAATGCCCTAGCGGCGGAGACCCAGTACTTC
CDR3 protein: CASSYSNALAAETQYF

D gene: .
J gene: TRBJ2-5
V gene: TRBV18
clone size: .
CDR3 DNA: .
CDR3 protein: CASSPGRAGPSGRPGQETQYF

D gene: TRBD1
J gene: TRBJ1-1
V gene: TRBV18
clone size: .
CDR3 DNA: TGTGCCAGCTCTCAGCAGGGGGTATGGACTGAAGCTTTCTTT
CDR3 protein: CASSQQGVWTEAFF

D gene: .
J gene: TRBJ2-7
V gene: TRBV27
clone size: .
CDR3 DNA: TGTGCCGCAGGGCGGACGGGTATCGGACCTACGAGAGAGCAGTACTTC
CDR3 protein: CAAGRTGIGPTREQYF

D gene: .
J gene: TRBJ2-3
V gene: TRBV19
clone size: .
CDR3 DNA: TGTGCCAGTAGCCTTTTAACTAGCACAGATACGCAGTATTTT
CDR3 protein: CASSLLTSTDTQYF

D gene: TRBD1
J gene: TRBJ2-1
V gene: TRBV24-1
clone size: .
CDR3 DNA: TGTGCCACCAGTCGGGACAGTTACAATGAGCAGTTCTTC
CDR3 protein: CATSRDSYNEQFF

D gene: .
J gene: TRBJ2-3
V gene: TRBV27
clone size: once
CDR3 DNA: TGTGCCAGCAGTCTCCGACTAGTCAGGCGCACAGATACGCAGTATTTT
CDR3 protein: CASSLRLVRRTDTQYF

D gene: .
J gene: TRBJ2-2
V gene: TRBV18
clone size: few
CDR3 DNA: TGTGCCAGCTCACCACCTACAGGCTCCGGGGAGCTGTTTTTT
CDR3 protein: CASSPPTGSGELFF

D gene: TRBD2
J gene: TRBJ2-1
V gene: TRBV9
clone size: .
CDR3 DNA: TGTGCCAGCAGCGTAGTGCGGGAGGGCCTGGGTGAGCAGTTCTTC
CDR3 protein: CASSVVREGLGEQFF

D gene: .
J gene: TRBJ2-7
V gene: TRBV7-9
clone size: once
CDR3 DNA: TGTGCCAGCAGTCCCCGGACTGGGACCTACGAGCAGTACTTC
CDR3 protein: CASSPRTGTYEQYF

D gene: .
J gene: TRBJ2-2
V gene: TRBV6-5
clone size: .
CDR3 DNA: TGTGCCAGCAGTTTAAACACCGGGGAGCTGTTTTTT
CDR3 protein: CASSLNTGELFF

D gene: TRBD1
J gene: TRBJ1-5
V gene: TRBV28
clone size: once
CDR3 DNA: TGTGCCAGCAGTCATATATCTGGGACAGGGCTGAAGCAGCCCCAGCATTTT
CDR3 protein: CASSHISGTGLKQPQHF

D gene: .
J gene: TRBJ1-4
V gene: TRBV5-8
clone size: .
CDR3 DNA: TGTGCCAGCAGTCAATCAGCAGGGACTAATGAAAAACTGTTTTTT
CDR3 protein: CASSQSAGTNEKLFF

D gene: TRBD2
J gene: TRBJ2-3
V gene: TRBV9
clone size: .
CDR3 DNA: TGTGCCAGCAGCGTAGGCCGTGGAGCGGGAGCATCCAGGGTCATCACAGATACGCAGTATTTT
CDR3 protein: CASSVGRGAGASRVITDTQYF

D gene: TRBD2
J gene: TRBJ2-7
V gene: TRBV7-6
clone size: few
CDR3 DNA: TGTGCCAGCAGCTTAACTATAGCGGGAGACTCCGAGCAGTACTTC
CDR3 protein: CASSLTIAGDSEQYF

D gene: TRBD2
J gene: TRBJ2-5
V gene: TRBV4-2
clone size: once
CDR3 DNA: TGTGCCAGCAGCCAAGATAAAGGGCTAGCGGCTCAAGAGACCCAGTACTTC
CDR3 protein: CASSQDKGLAAQETQYF

D gene: .
J gene: TRBJ1-5
V gene: TRBV10-3
clone size: .
CDR3 DNA: TGTGCCACGGGGGGCTCTGGCAATCAGCCCCAGCATTTT
CDR3 protein: CATGGSGNQPQHF

D gene: TRBD2
J gene: TRBJ2-3
V gene: TRBV29-1
clone size: .
CDR3 DNA: TGCAGCGTTGTAACTAGCGGGCAAGATACGCAGTATTTT
CDR3 protein: CSVVTSGQDTQYF

D gene: TRBD1
J gene: TRBJ2-3
V gene: TRBV29-1
clone size: .
CDR3 DNA: TGCAGCGTTGAACAGGGGGCCACAGATACGCAGTATTTT
CDR3 protein: CSVEQGATDTQYF

D gene: TRBD2
J gene: TRBJ2-3
V gene: TRBV4-2
clone size: .
CDR3 DNA: TGTGCCAGCAGCCAAGATTTGGCTAGCGGGACGGCAGATACGCAGTATTTT
CDR3 protein: CASSQDLASGTADTQYF

D gene: TRBD2
J gene: TRBJ2-1
V gene: TRBV9
clone size: .
CDR3 DNA: TGTGCCAGCTCGGAAGCGGGAGAATTCTACAATGAGCAGTTCTTC
CDR3 protein: CASSEAGEFYNEQFF

D gene: .
J gene: TRBJ1-5
V gene: TRBV5-6
clone size: few
CDR3 DNA: TGTGCCAGCAGCTTGGTGCGGGGGCCCCAGCATTTT
CDR3 protein: CASSLVRGPQHF

D gene: .
J gene: TRBJ2-3
V gene: TRBV7-2
clone size: .
CDR3 DNA: TGTGCCAGCAGCACATCGACTTCCACAGATACGCAGTATTTT
CDR3 protein: CASSTSTSTDTQYF

D gene: TRBD1
J gene: TRBJ2-5
V gene: TRBV6-5
clone size: .
CDR3 DNA: TGTGCCAGCGGGCTAACAGGGGGCCGGGAGACCCAGTACTTC
CDR3 protein: CASGLTGGRETQYF

D gene: TRBD2
J gene: TRBJ2-1
V gene: TRBV10-2
clone size: .
CDR3 DNA: TGCGCCAGCACGGAGTGGGGGGGGGATGAGCAGTTCTTC
CDR3 protein: CASTEWGGDEQFF

D gene: .
J gene: TRBJ1-5
V gene: TRBV28
clone size: .
CDR3 DNA: TGTGCCAGCAGCCTAGGACAGCGTTATCAGCCCCAGCATTTT
CDR3 protein: CASSLGQRYQPQHF

D gene: TRBD1
J gene: TRBJ2-5
V gene: TRBV19
clone size: .
CDR3 DNA: TGTGCCAGTAGTATTACCGGGACAGGGGGAGAGACCCAGTACTTC
CDR3 protein: CASSITGTGGETQYF

D gene: TRBD1
J gene: TRBJ2-7
V gene: TRBV2
clone size: .
CDR3 DNA: TGTGCCAGCCAAATCACAGGGGGGAGCTCCTACGAGCAGTACTTC
CDR3 protein: CASQITGGSSYEQYF

D gene: TRBD1
J gene: TRBJ1-5
V gene: TRBV25-1
clone size: few
CDR3 DNA: TGTGCCAGCAAGAAAGGGACAGGGTCCACCTATCAGCCCCAGCATTTT
CDR3 protein: CASKKGTGSTYQPQHF

D gene: TRBD1
J gene: TRBJ1-6
V gene: TRBV19
clone size: .
CDR3 DNA: TGTGCCAGTAGTATTAGGACAGGGGATTCACCCCTCCACTTT
CDR3 protein: CASSIRTGDSPLHF

D gene: .
J gene: TRBJ2-7
V gene: TRBV18
clone size: .
CDR3 DNA: TGTGCCAGCTCACCCGCGGACAGCTCCTACGAGCAGTACTTC
CDR3 protein: CASSPADSSYEQYF

D gene: TRBD1
J gene: TRBJ2-3
V gene: TRBV10-3
clone size: .
CDR3 DNA: TGTGCCATCAGTGAGAGGCAGGGGGCCGGAGATACGCAGTATTTT
CDR3 protein: CAISERQGAGDTQYF

D gene: TRBD1
J gene: TRBJ1-5
V gene: TRBV27
clone size: .
CDR3 DNA: TGTGCCAGCAGTTCTGGGACAGGGAACCACAATCAGCCCCAGCATTTT
CDR3 protein: CASSSGTGNHNQPQHF

D gene: .
J gene: TRBJ2-2
V gene: TRBV7-9
clone size: .
CDR3 DNA: TGTGCCAGCAGCTTATCGGTGATAGTGACCGGGGAGCTGTTTTTT
CDR3 protein: CASSLSVIVTGELFF

D gene: .
J gene: TRBJ2-7
V gene: TRBV5-6
clone size: .
CDR3 DNA: TGTGCCAGCAGCTTTACCCAGGGGGAGCAGTACTTC
CDR3 protein: CASSFTQGEQYF

D gene: TRBD1
J gene: TRBJ2-5
V gene: TRBV5-4
clone size: .
CDR3 DNA: TGTGCCAGCAGCGATCCGGCACAGGGGGAAGAGACCCAGTACTTC
CDR3 protein: CASSDPAQGEETQYF

D gene: .
J gene: TRBJ2-7
V gene: TRBV7-2
clone size: .
CDR3 DNA: TGTGCCAGCAGCCACTCGCCTGGGGCAGGCTACGAGCAGTACTTC
CDR3 protein: CASSHSPGAGYEQYF